A selection of T cell receptor beta chains follows, all from one sample in a study of CD8 T cells in Susac syndrome. One entry per CDR3 protein, called by TCRdb with MiXCR from the immunoSEQ multiplex PCR reads. This sample has more than 110,000 distinct CDR3 sequences, with around 94% found just once. Sequencing was performed on CD8+ T cells from PBMCs. These receptor sequences come from a human donor in good health. The conserved cysteine and the conserved F or W are not part of the CDR3 here.

>10|TRBV15|TRBJ1-5
ATSSLNQPQH
>10|TRBV7-9|TRBJ2-7
ASSGNRYEQY
>13|TRBV27|TRBJ2-7
ASSPDKGSHLEQY
>13|TRBV20-1|TRBJ2-1
SATEVKSGGNEQF
>13|TRBV10-3|TRBJ1-2
AISETPGSPGSDT
>14|TRBV13|TRBJ2-1
ASSLRRWEEYNEQF
>14|TRBV29-1|TRBJ2-1
SVILAGVSLYNEQF
>13|TRBV4-3|TRBJ2-7
ASSQENLSSYEQY
>11|TRBV2|TRBJ1-1
ASSKTNEPEAF
>14|TRBV27|TRBJ2-1
ASSLFAGGPSNEQF
>13|TRBV11-2|TRBJ1-2
ASSLIDSSLYGYT
>14|TRBV25-1|TRBJ1-4
ASSEETGFTNEKLF
>12|TRBV7-9|TRBJ2-1
ASNEQVGTGEQF
>12|TRBV20-1|TRBJ2-7
SARDAPGYYEQY
>10|TRBV27|TRBJ2-7
ASSSNSYEQY